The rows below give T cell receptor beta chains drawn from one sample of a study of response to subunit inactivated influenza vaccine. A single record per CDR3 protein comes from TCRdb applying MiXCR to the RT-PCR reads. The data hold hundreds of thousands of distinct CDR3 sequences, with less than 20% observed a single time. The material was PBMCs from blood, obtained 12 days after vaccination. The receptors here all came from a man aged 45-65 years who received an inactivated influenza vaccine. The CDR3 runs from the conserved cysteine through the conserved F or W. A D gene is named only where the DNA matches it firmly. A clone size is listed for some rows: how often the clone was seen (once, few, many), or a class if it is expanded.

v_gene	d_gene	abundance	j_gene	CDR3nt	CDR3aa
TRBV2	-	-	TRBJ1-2	TGTGCCAGCAGTGAAGGGCAAACCTATGGCTACACCTTC	CASSEGQTYGYTF
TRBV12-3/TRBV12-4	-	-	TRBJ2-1	TGTGCCAGCAGTTTAGGGGGGGTTGGGTTCTTC	CASSLGGVGFF
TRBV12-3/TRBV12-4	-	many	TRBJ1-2	TGTGCCAGCAGCCACGGACGGCCTTATGGCTACACCTTC	CASSHGRPYGYTF
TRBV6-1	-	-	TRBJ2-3	TGTGCCAGCAGTATGTCCTTGTCAGTCGTGGGATCAGATACGCAGTATTTT	CASSMSLSVVGSDTQYF
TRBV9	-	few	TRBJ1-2	TGTGCCAGCAGCGTAGAGTCGGGGCGGTCCTCCGGCTATGGCTACACCTTC	CASSVESGRSSGYGYTF
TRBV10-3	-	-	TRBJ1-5	TGTGCCATCAGTGAGTCAGCCGGGGGCAATCAGCCCCAGCATTTT	CAISESAGGNQPQHF
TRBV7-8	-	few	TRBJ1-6	TGTGCCAGCAGCTTATCGGTGTTTAAGGGGAACCCCTATAATTCACCCCTCCACTTT	CASSLSVFKGNPYNSPLHF
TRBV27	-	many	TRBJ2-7	TGTGCCAGCAGTTTATCGCTTTATAGGACCTACGAGCAGTACTTC	CASSLSLYRTYEQYF
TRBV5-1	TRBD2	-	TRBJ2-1	TGCGCCAGCAGCTTGGAACCGGGACTAGCGGGACATGAGCAGTTCTTC	CASSLEPGLAGHEQFF
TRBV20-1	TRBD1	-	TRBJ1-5	TGCAGTGCTAGTGGGACAGCAGATAATCAGCCCCAGCATTTT	CSASGTADNQPQHF
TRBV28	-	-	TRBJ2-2	TGTGCCAGCAAGGAACTACCGGGGTTGTCTGGGGAGCTGTTTTTT	CASKELPGLSGELFF
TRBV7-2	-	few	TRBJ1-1	TGTGCCAGCAGCCAGAGACAGATGAACACTGAAGCTTTCTTT	CASSQRQMNTEAFF
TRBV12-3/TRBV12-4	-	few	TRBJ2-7	TGTGCCAGCAGTTTACCAGGGGCAAGGGTGGGGGAGCAGTACTTC	CASSLPGARVGEQYF
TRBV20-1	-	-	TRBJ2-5	TGCAGTGGTAGAGTGGATCGGGCAACTCCGGAGACCCAGTACTTC	CSGRVDRATPETQYF
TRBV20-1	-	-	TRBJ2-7	TGCAGTGCTCTTAGGGGGGGCGGGGACGAGCAGTACTTC	CSALRGGGDEQYF
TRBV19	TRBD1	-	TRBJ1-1	TGTGCCAGTAGCAACAGGGGACCAGCGACTGAAGCTTTCTTT	CASSNRGPATEAFF
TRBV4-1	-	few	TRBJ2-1	TGCGCCAGCAGCCAAGTCGGAGCCTATGAGCAGTTCTTC	CASSQVGAYEQFF
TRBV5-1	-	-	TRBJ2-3	TGCGCCAGCAGCTTGAGGGGGGCCGCCACAGATACGCAGTATTTT	CASSLRGAATDTQYF
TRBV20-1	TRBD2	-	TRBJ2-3	TGCTGTGCTAGTGCTGGGACTAGCGGGAGCAGACATACGCAGTATTTT	CCASAGTSGSRHTQYF
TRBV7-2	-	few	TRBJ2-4	TGTGCCAGCAGCTACGCGCGACAGCGAAACATTCAGTACTTC	CASSYARQRNIQYF
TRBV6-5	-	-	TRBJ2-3	TGTGCCAGCAGTTACGGGGGGAGAACTTCAGATACGCAGTATTTT	CASSYGGRTSDTQYF
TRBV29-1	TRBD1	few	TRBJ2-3	TGCAGCGTCGCAGGGGGATCTCGCACAGATACGCAGTATTTT	CSVAGGSRTDTQYF
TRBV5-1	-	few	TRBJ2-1	TGCGCCAGCAGCTTGGGGGCGGGCGTTGACTACAATGAGCAGTTCTTC	CASSLGAGVDYNEQFF
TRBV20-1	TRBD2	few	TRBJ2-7	TGCAGTGCTAGAGATCTAGGGACTAGCTATGAGCAGTACTTC	CSARDLGTSYEQYF
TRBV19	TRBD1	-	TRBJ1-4	TGTGCCAGTAGAACAGGGGGCTTGGATGAAAAACTGTTTTTT	CASRTGGLDEKLFF
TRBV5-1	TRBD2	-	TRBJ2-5	TGCGCCAGCAGCTTAAGACCGATCGGGACTAGCGGGAGGGCCCAAGAGACCCAGTACTTC	CASSLRPIGTSGRAQETQYF
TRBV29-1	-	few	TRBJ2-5	TGCAGCGGAGGATTAAGTCGCCAAGAGACCCAGTACTTC	CSGGLSRQETQYF
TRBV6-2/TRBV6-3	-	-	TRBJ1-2	TGTGCCAGCAGGGACGCAGCGCTTAACTATGGCTACACCTTC	CASRDAALNYGYTF
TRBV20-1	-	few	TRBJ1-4	TGCAGTGCCCACAGAACAACTAATGAAAAACTGTTTTTT	CSAHRTTNEKLFF
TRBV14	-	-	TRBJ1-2	TGTGCCAGCAGCCCCAGGGACGGTAACTATGGCTACACCTTC	CASSPRDGNYGYTF
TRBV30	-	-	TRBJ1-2	TGTGCCTGGCCTTCACACACGGATCGCTACACCTTC	CAWPSHTDRYTF
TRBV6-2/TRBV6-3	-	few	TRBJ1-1	TGTGCCAGCAGTTACCTGCAGTCAGGGGCTGAAGCTTTCTTT	CASSYLQSGAEAFF
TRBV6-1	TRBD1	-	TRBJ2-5	TGTGCCAGCAAATTGGACAGGGGACTACAAGAGACCCAGTACTTC	CASKLDRGLQETQYF
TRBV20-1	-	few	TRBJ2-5	TGCAGTGCTAGGAGGACTCCCGAAGAGACCCAGTACTTC	CSARRTPEETQYF
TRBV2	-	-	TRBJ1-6	TGTGCCAGCAGTCCTATACGTAACGCCTATAATTCACCCCTCCACTTT	CASSPIRNAYNSPLHF
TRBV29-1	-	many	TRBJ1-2	TGCAGCGTTGAAGGGGCCCATAGCGGACAGCCCTATGGCTACACCTTC	CSVEGAHSGQPYGYTF
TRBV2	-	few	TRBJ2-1	TGTGCCAGCAGTGTGGTAGAATACAATGAGCAGTTCTTC	CASSVVEYNEQFF
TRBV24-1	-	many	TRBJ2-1	TGTGCCACCAGTGAGTCCGGGACCCCCCCCTTCGATGAGCAGTTCTTC	CATSESGTPPFDEQFF
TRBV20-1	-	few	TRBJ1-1	TGCAGTGCTAGAGTCGCCCTCGAGGACACTGAAGCTTTCTTT	CSARVALEDTEAFF
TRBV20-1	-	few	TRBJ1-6	TGCAGTGCTAGTAAGGCAGGGCCGGCGTCACCCCTCCACTTT	CSASKAGPASPLHF
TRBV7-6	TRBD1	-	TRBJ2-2	TGTGCCAGCAGCCCAGCGATGGGACAGGGTAACACCGGGGAGCTGTTTTTT	CASSPAMGQGNTGELFF
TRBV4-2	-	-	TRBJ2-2	TGTGCCAGCAGCCAAGGATCCAGACCGAACACCGGGGAGCTGTTTTTT	CASSQGSRPNTGELFF
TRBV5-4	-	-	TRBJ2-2	TGTGCCAGCAGCTACGGGACAAGCATTGTGACCGGGGAGCTGTTTTTT	CASSYGTSIVTGELFF
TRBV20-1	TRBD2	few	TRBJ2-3	TGCAGTGCTAGGTCGACTAGCGGGGGACGCACAGATACGCAGTATTTT	CSARSTSGGRTDTQYF
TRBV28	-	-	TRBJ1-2	TGTGCCAGCAGTAGATTGGGGGAGAACTATGGCTACACCTTC	CASSRLGENYGYTF
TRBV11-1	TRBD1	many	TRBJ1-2	TGTGCCAGCAGCTTACCGGGGGACGGGACAGGGGGCTTTCTGCATGGCTACACCTTC	CASSLPGDGTGGFLHGYTF
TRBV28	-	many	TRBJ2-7	TGTGCCAGCAGCCCCCTATCCTACGAGCAGTACTTC	CASSPLSYEQYF
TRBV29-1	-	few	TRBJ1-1	TGCAGCGTTATTGGACGGTTGGCGAACACTGAAGCTTTCTTT	CSVIGRLANTEAFF
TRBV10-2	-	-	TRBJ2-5	TGCGCCAGCAGTGACCATCAAGAGGGCTATTCGGAGACCCAGTACTTC	CASSDHQEGYSETQYF
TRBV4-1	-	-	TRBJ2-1	TGCGCCAGCAGCCCCTTGGTTCCCCCACACTACAATGAGCAGTTCTTC	CASSPLVPPHYNEQFF
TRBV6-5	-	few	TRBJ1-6	TGTGCCAGCAGTTACTCAGGGCCTTTAAGCTCCTATAATTCACCCCTCCACTTT	CASSYSGPLSSYNSPLHF